This T cell receptor (beta chain) was recovered during a study of beta chain features in type 1 diabetes. From germline, CDR1 is KGHSH and CDR2 LQKENI. V lost 3 bases and J 0 bases, leaving 12 bases between the germline ends. This CDR3 comprises 16 residues. Expressed TCRB transcripts were sequenced, since all the RNA that had been isolated was reverse transcribed. Millions of reads, on average, came from each naive, central memory and regulatory T cell sample. The assay was immunoSEQ multiplex PCR, and TCRdb's table has in-frame clones only and misses some. The sample yields some 120,000 clones, around a sixth seen once. Post-sort purity exceeded 98% for all sorted populations. General study findings and limits: The analysis here could not establish whether HLA type shapes TCRB rearrangement. A moderate, significant TCRB CDR3 shortening appeared in type 1 diabetes across four CD4+ subsets.

As regards this clone: Its antigen is unidentified.

This chain uses TRBV18 with TRBJ1-3; D is undetermined. Sequencing was done on a sample of central memory CD4+ T cells from blood. This TCR was recovered from a man between 18 and 35 years old with type 1 diabetes. This CDR3 is CASSPASVFSGNTIYF. The CDR3 bases are TGTGCCAGCTCACCGGCGTCGGTCTTCTCTGGAAACACCATATATTTT.